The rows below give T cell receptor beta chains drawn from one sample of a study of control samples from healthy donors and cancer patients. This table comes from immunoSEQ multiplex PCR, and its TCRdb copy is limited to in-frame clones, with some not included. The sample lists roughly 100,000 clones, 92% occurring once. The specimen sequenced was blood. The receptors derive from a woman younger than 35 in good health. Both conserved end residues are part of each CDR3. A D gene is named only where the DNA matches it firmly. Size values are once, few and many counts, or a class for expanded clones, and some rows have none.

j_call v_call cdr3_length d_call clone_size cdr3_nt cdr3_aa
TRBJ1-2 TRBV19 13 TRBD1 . TGTGCCGGAGTAGGGGGACAGGGAGGAGGCTACACCTTC CAGVGGQGGGYTF
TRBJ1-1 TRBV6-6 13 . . TGTGCCAGCAGGGAAACGGGGGGCACTGAAGCTTTCTTT CASRETGGTEAFF
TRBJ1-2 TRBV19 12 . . TGTGCCAGTAGTATGGGTCAGGGAGGCTACACCTTC CASSMGQGGYTF
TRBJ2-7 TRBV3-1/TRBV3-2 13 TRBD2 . TGTGCCAGCAGCCAGGGCGGGGGGTCGGAGCAGTACTTC CASSQGGGSEQYF
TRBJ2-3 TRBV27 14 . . TGTGCCAGCAGTCTGGGACTGAGCACAGATACGCAGTATTTT CASSLGLSTDTQYF
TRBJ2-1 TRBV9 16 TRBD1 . TGTGCCAGCAGCGTAGCTTTAGGGGGCCCAGGGGTGGAGCAGTTCTTC CASSVALGGPGVEQFF
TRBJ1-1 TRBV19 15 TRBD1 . TGTGCCAGTAGTATAGAGGACAGGCGGAGCACTGAAGCTTTCTTT CASSIEDRRSTEAFF
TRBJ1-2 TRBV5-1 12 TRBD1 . TGCGCCAGCAGTCCTGACAGGGATGGCTACACCTTC CASSPDRDGYTF
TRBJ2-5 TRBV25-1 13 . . TGTGCCAGCAGTGGCTTAATGTGGGAGACCCAGTACTTC CASSGLMWETQYF
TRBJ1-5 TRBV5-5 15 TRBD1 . TGTGCCAGCAGCTCCGGGACAGGGAGAGGGCAGCCCCAGCATTTT CASSSGTGRGQPQHF
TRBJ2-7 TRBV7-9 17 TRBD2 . TGTGCCAGCAGCCCACCGATGAAACTAGCGGGAGGGCTCGAGCAGTACTTC CASSPPMKLAGGLEQYF
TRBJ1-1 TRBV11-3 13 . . TGTGCCAGCAGCCGAACAGGGCCCACTGAAGCTTTCTTT CASSRTGPTEAFF
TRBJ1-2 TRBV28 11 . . TGTGCCAGCGGAGTTCATCGTGGCTACACCTTC CASGVHRGYTF
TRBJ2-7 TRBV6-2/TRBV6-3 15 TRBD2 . TGTGCCAGCAGTCCGATAGCGGGGCCCCTCTACGAGCAGTACTTC CASSPIAGPLYEQYF
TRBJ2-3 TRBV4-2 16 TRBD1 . TGTGCCAGCAGCCAAGGGGGACAGGGAGGCACAGATACGCAGTATTTT CASSQGGQGGTDTQYF
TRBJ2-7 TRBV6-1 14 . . TGTGCCAGCAGTGAACTAAGGGTTCGGGACGAGCAGTACTTC CASSELRVRDEQYF
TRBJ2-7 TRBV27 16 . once TGTGCCAGCAGTTTAATCGGGGCGCTAGGACCCTACGAGCAGTACTTC CASSLIGALGPYEQYF
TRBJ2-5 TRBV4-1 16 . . TGCGCCAGCAGCTACCCTGGGACGGTAAAGCAAGAGACCCAGTACTTC CASSYPGTVKQETQYF
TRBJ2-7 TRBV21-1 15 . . . CASSKVASGIYEQYF
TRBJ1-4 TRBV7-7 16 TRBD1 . TGTGCTAGCAGCCCCGGACAGGGGCTCTCTAATGAAAAACTGTTTTTT CASSPGQGLSNEKLFF
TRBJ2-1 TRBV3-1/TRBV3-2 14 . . TGTGCCAGCAGCCAAGAAGTAACGCCTATGGGGCAGTTCTTC CASSQEVTPMGQFF
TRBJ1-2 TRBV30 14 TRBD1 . TGTGCCTGGAGGGAGGGACAGAGTAACTATGGCTACACCTTC CAWREGQSNYGYTF
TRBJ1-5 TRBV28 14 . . TGTGCCAGCAGGGGCTGGAGATCTGGGCAGCCCCAGCATTTT CASRGWRSGQPQHF